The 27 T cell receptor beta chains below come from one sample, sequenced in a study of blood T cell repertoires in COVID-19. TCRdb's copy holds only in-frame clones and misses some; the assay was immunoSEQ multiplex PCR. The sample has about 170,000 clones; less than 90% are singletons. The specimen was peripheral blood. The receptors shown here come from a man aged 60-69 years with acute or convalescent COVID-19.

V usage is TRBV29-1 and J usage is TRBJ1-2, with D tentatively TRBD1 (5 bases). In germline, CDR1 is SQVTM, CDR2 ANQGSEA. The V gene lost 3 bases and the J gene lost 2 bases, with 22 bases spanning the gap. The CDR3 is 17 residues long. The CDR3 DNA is TGCAGCGTTGACGTTCTGGGTCAGGGAATGGGGAACTATGGCTACACCTTC. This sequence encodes CSVDVLGQGMGNYGYTF. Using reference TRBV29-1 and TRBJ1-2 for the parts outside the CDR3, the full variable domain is SAVISQKPSRDICQRGTSLTIQCQVDSQVTMMFWYRQQPGQSLTLIATANQGSEATYESGFVIDKFPISRPNLTFSTLTVSNMSPEDSSIYLCSVDVLGQGMGNYGYTFGSGTRLTVV.

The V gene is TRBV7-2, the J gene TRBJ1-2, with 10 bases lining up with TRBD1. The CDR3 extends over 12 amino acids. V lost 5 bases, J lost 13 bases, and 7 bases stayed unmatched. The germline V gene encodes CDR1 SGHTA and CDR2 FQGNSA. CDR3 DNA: TGTGCCAGCAGCACGGGACAGGGGATCCTCACCTTC. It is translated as CASSTGQGILTF.

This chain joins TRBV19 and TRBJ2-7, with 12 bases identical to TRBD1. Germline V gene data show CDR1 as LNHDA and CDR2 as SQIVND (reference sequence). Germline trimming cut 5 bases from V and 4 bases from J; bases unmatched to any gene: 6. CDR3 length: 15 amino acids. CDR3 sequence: CASSAGTGGTYEQYF. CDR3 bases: TGTGCCAGTAGTGCAGGGACAGGGGGCACGTACGAGCAGTACTTC.

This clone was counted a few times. The chain's CDR3 is CASSAGQGAFF. The CDR3 DNA reads as TGTGCCAGCAGCGCGGGACAGGGAGCTTTCTTT. The rearrangement joins TRBV6-5 to TRBJ1-1, with 9 bases that match TRBD1. The CDR3 is 11 residues long. From germline, CDR1 is MNHEY and CDR2 SVGAGI. The V gene end was trimmed by 6 bases and the J gene end by 10 bases; junction bases not matched to a gene: 3.

The DNA for the CDR3 is TGTGCCAGCAGCTTGTTAGGGGGGGGGCCCTCCAATGAGCAGTTCTTC. It encodes CASSLLGGGPSNEQFF. This chain connects TRBV5-6 to TRBJ2-1, with D perhaps matching TRBD2 (7 bases). Germline lookup yields CDR1 SGHDT and CDR2 YYEEEE. Trimming shortened V by 1 base and J by 6 bases, and 17 bases separated the two germline ends. This CDR3 is 16 amino acids long.

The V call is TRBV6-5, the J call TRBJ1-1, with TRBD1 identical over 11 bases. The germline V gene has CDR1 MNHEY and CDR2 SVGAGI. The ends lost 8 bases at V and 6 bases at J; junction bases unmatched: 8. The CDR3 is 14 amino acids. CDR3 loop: CASQRTGGTPEAFF. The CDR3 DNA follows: TGTGCCAGCCAACGGACAGGGGGCACCCCTGAAGCTTTCTTT.

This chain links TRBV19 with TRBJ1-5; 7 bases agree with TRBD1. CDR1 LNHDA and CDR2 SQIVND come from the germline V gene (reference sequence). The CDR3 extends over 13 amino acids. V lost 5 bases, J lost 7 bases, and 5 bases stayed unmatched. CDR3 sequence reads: CASSLTGAQPQHF. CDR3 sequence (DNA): TGTGCCAGTAGTTTAACAGGGGCCCAGCCCCAGCATTTT.

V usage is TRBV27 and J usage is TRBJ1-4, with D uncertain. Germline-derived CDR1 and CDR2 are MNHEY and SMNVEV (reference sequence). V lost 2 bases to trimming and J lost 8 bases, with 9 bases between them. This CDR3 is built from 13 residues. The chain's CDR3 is CASSLVFIEKLFF. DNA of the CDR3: TGTGCCAGCAGTTTAGTGTTTATCGAAAAACTGTTTTTT.

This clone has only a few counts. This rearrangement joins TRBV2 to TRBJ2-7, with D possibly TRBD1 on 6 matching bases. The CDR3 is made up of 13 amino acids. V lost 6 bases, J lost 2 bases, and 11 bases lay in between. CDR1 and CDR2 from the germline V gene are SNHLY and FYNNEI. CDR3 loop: CASRTTGTYEQYV. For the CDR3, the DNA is TGTGCCAGCAGAACAACAGGGACCTACGAGCAGTACGTC.

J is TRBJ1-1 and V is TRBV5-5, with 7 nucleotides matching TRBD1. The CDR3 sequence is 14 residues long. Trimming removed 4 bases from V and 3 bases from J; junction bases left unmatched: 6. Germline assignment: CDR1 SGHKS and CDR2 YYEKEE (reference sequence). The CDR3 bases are TGTGCCAGCAGCGTGCAGGGGGTTCACACTGAAGCTTTCTTT. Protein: CASSVQGVHTEAFF.

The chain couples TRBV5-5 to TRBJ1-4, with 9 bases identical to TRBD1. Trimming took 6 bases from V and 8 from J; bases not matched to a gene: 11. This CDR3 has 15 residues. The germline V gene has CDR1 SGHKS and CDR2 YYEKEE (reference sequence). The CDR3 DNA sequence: TGTGCCAGCACCCGAACCGGGACAGGGCGAGAAAAACTGTTTTTT. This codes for CASTRTGTGREKLFF. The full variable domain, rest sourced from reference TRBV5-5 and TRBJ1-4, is DAGVTQSPTHLIKTRGQQVTLRCSPISGHKSVSWYQQVLGQGPQFIFQYYEKEERGRGNFPDRFSARQFPNYSSELNVNALLLGDSALYLCASTRTGTGREKLFFGSGTQLSVL.

CDR3 in amino acids: CASSPTGQNEKLFF. The CDR3 DNA is TGTGCCAGCTCACCCACGGGACAGAATGAAAAACTGTTTTTT. The chain employs TRBV18 and TRBJ1-4, with 7 bases identical to TRBD1. V trimming: 3 bases; J trimming: 5 bases; junction bases outside the gene matches: 3. CDR1 is KGHSH, CDR2 LQKENI, per germline. The CDR3 is made up of 14 amino acids. The full variable domain, rest sourced from reference TRBV18 and TRBJ1-4, is NAGVMQNPRHLVRRRGQEARLRCSPMKGHSHVYWYRQLPEEGLKFMVYLQKENIIDESGMPKERFSAEFPKEGPSILRIQQVVRGDSAAYFCASSPTGQNEKLFFGSGTQLSVL.

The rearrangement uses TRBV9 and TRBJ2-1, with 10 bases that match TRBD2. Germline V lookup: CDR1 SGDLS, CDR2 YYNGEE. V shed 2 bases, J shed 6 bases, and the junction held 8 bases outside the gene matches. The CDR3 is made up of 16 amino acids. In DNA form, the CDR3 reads TGTGCCAGCAGCGTTCTAGCGGGAGAGTTGGCCAATGAGCAGTTCTTC. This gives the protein CASSVLAGELANEQFF.

The CDR3 DNA is TGTGCCAGCAGCTTAATTACGACAGGGAGGCACACTGAAGCTTTCTTT. Residues: CASSLITTGRHTEAFF. This sequence joins TRBV11-2 and TRBJ1-1, with 7 bases lining up with TRBD1. Per the germline V gene, CDR1 is SGHAT and CDR2 is FQNNGV. This CDR3 is 16 amino acids long. The ends lost 2 bases at V and 3 bases at J; junction bases unmatched: 9.

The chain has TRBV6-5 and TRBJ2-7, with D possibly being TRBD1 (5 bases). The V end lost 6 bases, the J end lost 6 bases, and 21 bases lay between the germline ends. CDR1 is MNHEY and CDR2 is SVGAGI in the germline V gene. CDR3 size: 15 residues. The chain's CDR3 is CASRPLGVTASEQYF. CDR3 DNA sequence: TGTGCCAGCAGGCCCTTAGGGGTGACGGCATCCGAGCAGTACTTC.

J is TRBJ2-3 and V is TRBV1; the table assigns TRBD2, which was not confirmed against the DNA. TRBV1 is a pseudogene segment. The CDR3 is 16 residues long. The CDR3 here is CTSNRTGLASTDTQYF. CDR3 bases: TGCACCAGCAATCGGACGGGACTAGCGAGCACAGATACGCAGTATTTT.

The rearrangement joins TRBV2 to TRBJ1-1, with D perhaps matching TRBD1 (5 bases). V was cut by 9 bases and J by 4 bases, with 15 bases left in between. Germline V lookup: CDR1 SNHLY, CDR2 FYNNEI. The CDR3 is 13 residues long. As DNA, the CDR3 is TGTGCCAGTCTCAGGGTCTCGGGCACTGAAGCTTTCTTT. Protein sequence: CASLRVSGTEAFF.

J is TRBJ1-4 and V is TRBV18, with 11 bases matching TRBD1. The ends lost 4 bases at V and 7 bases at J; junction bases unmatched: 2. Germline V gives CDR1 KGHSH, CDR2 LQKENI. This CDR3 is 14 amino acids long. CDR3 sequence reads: CASSRGTGGEKLFF. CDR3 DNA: TGTGCCAGCTCACGCGGGACAGGGGGTGAAAAACTGTTTTTT. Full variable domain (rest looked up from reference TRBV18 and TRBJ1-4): NAGVMQNPRHLVRRRGQEARLRCSPMKGHSHVYWYRQLPEEGLKFMVYLQKENIIDESGMPKERFSAEFPKEGPSILRIQQVVRGDSAAYFCASSRGTGGEKLFFGSGTQLSVL.

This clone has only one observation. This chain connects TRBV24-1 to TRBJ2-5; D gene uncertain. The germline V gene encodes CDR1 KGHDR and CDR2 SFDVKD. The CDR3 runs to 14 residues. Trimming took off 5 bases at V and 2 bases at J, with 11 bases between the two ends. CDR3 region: CATSASQRQETQYF. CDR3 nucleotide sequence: TGTGCCACCAGTGCCTCCCAGCGACAAGAGACCCAGTACTTC.

For the CDR3, the DNA is TGCGCCACCAGGGGCGGGGGACCTGGAAACACCATATATTTT. Its protein is CATRGGGPGNTIYF. This chain joins TRBV10-2 and TRBJ1-3, with TRBD1 as a possible D gene (6 bases). CDR1 is WSHSY and CDR2 is SAAADI in the germline V gene. The CDR3 is made up of 14 amino acids. Trimming pared 10 bases from V and 2 bases from J, leaving 15 bases between.

This CDR3 reads CATIRRTGGHNYYGYTF. CDR3 nucleotides: TGTGCCACCATTCGGAGGACAGGGGGCCACAACTACTATGGCTACACCTTC. This chain uses TRBV24-1 with TRBJ1-2; 11 nucleotides agree with TRBD1. V shed 8 bases and J 3 bases; nucleotides not matched to a gene: 13. CDR1 and CDR2 (germline): KGHDR, SFDVKD. This CDR3 contains 17 residues.

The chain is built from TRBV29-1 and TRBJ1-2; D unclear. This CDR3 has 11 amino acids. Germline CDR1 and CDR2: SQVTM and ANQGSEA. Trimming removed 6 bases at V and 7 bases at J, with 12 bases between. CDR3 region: CSVQSGVGYTF. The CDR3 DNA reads TGCAGCGTCCAGAGCGGGGTTGGCTACACCTTC. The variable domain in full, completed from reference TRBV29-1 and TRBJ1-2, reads SAVISQKPSRDICQRGTSLTIQCQVDSQVTMMFWYRQQPGQSLTLIATANQGSEATYESGFVIDKFPISRPNLTFSTLTVSNMSPEDSSIYLCSVQSGVGYTFGSGTRLTVV.

The CDR3 DNA follows: TGTGCCACCAGTGACCTAGAGAACACTGAAGCTTTCTTT. This codes for CATSDLENTEAFF. The chain employs TRBV24-1 and TRBJ1-1; D gene uncertain. Per the germline V gene, CDR1 is KGHDR and CDR2 is SFDVKD. The length of the CDR3 is 13 residues. V was trimmed by 4 bases and J by 1 base, leaving 6 bases between them.

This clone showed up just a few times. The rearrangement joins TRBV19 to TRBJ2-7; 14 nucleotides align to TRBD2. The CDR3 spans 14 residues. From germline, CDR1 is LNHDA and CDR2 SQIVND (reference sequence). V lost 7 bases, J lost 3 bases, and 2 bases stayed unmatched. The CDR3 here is CASTGTSGSYEQYF. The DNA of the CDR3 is TGTGCCAGTACCGGGACTAGCGGGAGCTACGAGCAGTACTTC.

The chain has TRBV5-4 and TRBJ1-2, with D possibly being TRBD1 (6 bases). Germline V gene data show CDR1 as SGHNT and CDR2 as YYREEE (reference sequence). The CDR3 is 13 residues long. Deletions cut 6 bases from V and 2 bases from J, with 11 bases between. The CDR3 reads CASNLRGNYGYTF. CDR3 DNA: TGTGCCAGCAACCTCAGGGGAAACTATGGCTACACCTTC.

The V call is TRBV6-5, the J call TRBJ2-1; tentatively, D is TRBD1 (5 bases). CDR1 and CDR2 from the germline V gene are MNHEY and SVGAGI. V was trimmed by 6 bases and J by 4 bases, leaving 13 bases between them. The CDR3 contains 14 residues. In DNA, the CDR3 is TGTGCCAGCAGCTTTAGACAGCGATACAATGAGCAGTTCTTC. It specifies CASSFRQRYNEQFF.

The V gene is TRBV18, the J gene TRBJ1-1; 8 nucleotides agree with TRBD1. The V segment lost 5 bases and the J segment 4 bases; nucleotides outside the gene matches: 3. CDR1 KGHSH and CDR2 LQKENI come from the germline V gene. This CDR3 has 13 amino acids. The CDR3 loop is CASSAGGGTEAFF. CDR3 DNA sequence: TGTGCCAGCTCAGCAGGGGGCGGCACTGAAGCTTTCTTT.